This entry is about one T cell receptor beta chain. The data belong to a study of T cells in Graves' hyperthyroidism and ophthalmopathy. Trimming shortened V by 4 bases and J by 6 bases, and 6 bases separated the two germline ends. CDR1 and CDR2 from the germline V gene are LNHNV and YYDKDF (reference sequence). The CDR3 is made up of 12 amino acids. What was amplified from RNA transcripts were TCR beta CDR3 regions. The study used the HTBI primer set for a first-round RT-PCR of the TCR CDR3. Using its own MiXCR run on the multiplex PCR reads, TCRdb lists one record per CDR3 protein. The sample has 300,000 to 400,000 distinct CDR3 sequences, under 25% seen once. Recently diagnosed hyperthyroidism of less than 2 months' duration affected patients aged 18 to 65.

Sequencing input: blood. This receptor was obtained from a woman aged 45 to 65 with Graves' hyperthyroidism. V gene TRBV15 combines with J gene TRBJ2-2, with no clear D. In DNA, the CDR3 is TGTGCCACCAGCACCTTGGCCGGGGAGCTGTTTTTT. Amino acid sequence: CATSTLAGELFF.